This T cell receptor beta chain emerged from a study of CD8 T cells in ankylosing spondylitis. Study results and limitations: About 8 highly homologous variants formed a TCR beta motif that appeared characteristic of ankylosing spondylitis blood.

In TCRdb, the 5' RACE reads were re-called with MiXCR into one record per CDR3 protein. The data show about 500,000 distinct CDR3 sequences, roughly 12% seen once. This clonotype was observed a few times. Its antigen is undetermined. The CDR3 runs to 13 residues. Trimming at V came to 6 bases and at J to 9 bases, leaving 6 bases not matched to a gene. This sequence originates from a male donor with ankylosing spondylitis. The V gene is TRBV12-3 or TRBV12-4, the J gene TRBJ1-5; TRBD1 aligns across 9 bases. The sequencing input was blood, either unsorted or a sorted T cell fraction (not recorded which). CDR3 nucleotide sequence: TGTGCCAGCAGCCCGGGACAGGGACGGCCCCAGCATTTT. Protein product: CASSPGQGRPQHF.